This T cell receptor beta chain was obtained from a study of human T cells and chemical hapten exposure. Across the study: In the sensitization step, 2% DPC was placed on 2 cm by 2 cm of upper inner arm skin. Patients, predominantly female, presented with alopecia areata, totalis or universalis.

Library preparation tagged each individual cDNA molecule with a unique molecular identifier. TCRdb reprocessed the RACE reads with MiXCR, giving one entry per CDR3 protein. The top ten hold approximately 2.3% of the sample, which has under 200,000 distinct CDR3 sequences, roughly 26% seen once. On this clonotype: Its antigen remains unidentified.

Findings and caveats of the study: TCRs exceeding 1 in 1000 frequency stayed unchanged with DPC sensitization.

V trimming: 5 bases; J trimming: 6 bases; junction bases outside the gene matches: 10. From germline, CDR1 is MNHEY and CDR2 SVGEGT. This CDR3 has 17 residues. The time point was: patch test 3, about 24 weeks after DPC sensitization. Treatment of the sample: therapeutic diphenylcyclopropenone sensitization with weekly scalp DPC. The sequenced sample was whole blood, obtained in connection with sensitization to the hapten diphenylcyclopropenone (DPC). The receptor was derived from a woman between 18 and 29 years old with alopecia areata. Some clones in this sample may be carry-over from other donors' samples. V and J are TRBV6-2 or TRBV6-3 and TRBJ2-3, with 14 bases that match TRBD2. CDR3: CASSRPRTSGRMDTQYF. The CDR3, as DNA: TGTGCCAGCAGTCGACCCCGGACTAGCGGGAGGATGGATACGCAGTATTTT.